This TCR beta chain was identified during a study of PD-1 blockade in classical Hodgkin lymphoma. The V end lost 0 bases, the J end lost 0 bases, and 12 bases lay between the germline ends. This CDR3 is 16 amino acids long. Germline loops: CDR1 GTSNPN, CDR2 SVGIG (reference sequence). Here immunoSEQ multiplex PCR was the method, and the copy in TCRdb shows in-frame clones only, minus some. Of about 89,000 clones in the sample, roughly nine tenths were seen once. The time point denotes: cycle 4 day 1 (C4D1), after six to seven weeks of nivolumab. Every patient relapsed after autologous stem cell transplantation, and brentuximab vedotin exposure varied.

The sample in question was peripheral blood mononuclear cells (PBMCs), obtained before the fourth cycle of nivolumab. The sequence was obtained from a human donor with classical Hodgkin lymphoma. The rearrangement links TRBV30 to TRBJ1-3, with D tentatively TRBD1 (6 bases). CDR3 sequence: CAWSVNAGDSGNTIYF. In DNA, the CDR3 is TGTGCCTGGAGTGTAAACGCAGGGGACTCTGGAAACACCATATATTTT.